This T cell receptor beta chain was recorded in a study of blood T cell repertoires in COVID-19. Assay used: immunoSEQ multiplex PCR; TCRdb lists only in-frame clones, some missing. Of 60,000 to 75,000 clones listed, 88% are singletons. The CDR3 length is 17 residues. CDR1 is GTSNPN, CDR2 SVGIG, per germline (reference sequence). The V segment lost 3 bases and the J segment 2 bases; nucleotides outside the gene matches: 5. The chain links TRBV30 to TRBJ2-2; 14 positions agree with TRBD2. Sequences were obtained from peripheral blood. This receptor was taken from a human donor in a cohort sampled during active COVID-19. The CDR3 DNA follows: TGTGCCTGGAGGGGACTAGCGGGGGACACAAACACCGGGGAGCTGTTTTTT. Amino acid sequence: CAWRGLAGDTNTGELFF.